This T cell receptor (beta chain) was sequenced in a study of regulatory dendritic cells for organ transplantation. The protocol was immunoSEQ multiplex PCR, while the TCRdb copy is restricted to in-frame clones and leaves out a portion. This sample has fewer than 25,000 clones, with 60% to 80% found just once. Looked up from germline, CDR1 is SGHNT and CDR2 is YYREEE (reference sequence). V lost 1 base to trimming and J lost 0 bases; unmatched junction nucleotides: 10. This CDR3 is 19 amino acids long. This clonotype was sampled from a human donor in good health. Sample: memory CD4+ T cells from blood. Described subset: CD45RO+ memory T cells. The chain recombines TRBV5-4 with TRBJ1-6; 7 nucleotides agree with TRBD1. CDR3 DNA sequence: TGTGCCAGCAGCTTGCGAAGAGGGGACAGCCTCTCCTATAATTCACCCCTCCACTTT. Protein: CASSLRRGDSLSYNSPLHF.